This T cell receptor (beta chain) was captured by sequencing in a study of cytomegalovirus exposure and HLA in healthy donors (dated by TCRdb to the late 2010s). In terms of the full investigation: An earlier analysis of under 600 of the donors reported about 250 Gb of sequence data and 100 million to 140 million unique TCR beta sequences from around 200 million T cells. An early release that covered more than 550 HLA-typed donors contained around 330 gigabases of sequencing data and about 93 million unique TCR sequences. The genetic ancestry cluster associated with self-reported Caucasian donors included 70% to 85% of the 398 genotyped donors. The study aimed to test whether signatures of past pathogen exposure could be identified by cataloging public T cell receptors. The study profiled the T cell repertoires of 666 subjects by immunosequencing and related them to cytomegalovirus serostatus. Besides the first cohort of roughly 660 subjects, a separate validation cohort made up of 120 different subjects was used. The study combined high-throughput TCR immunosequencing, statistical association of individual TCRs with disease status, and machine learning to predict cytomegalovirus infection status. To study patterns of TCR occurrence, a later analysis re-analyzed previously published TCR beta repertoires from 500 to 850 donors and added high-resolution HLA genotyping. In the later analysis, no new phenotypic data were used to find candidate immune exposures; instead, reliance was placed on TCR beta sequences and their occurrence across donors. An earlier analysis of about 620 of the donors applied high-throughput TCR beta sequencing to assess whether each TCR beta V gene segment acted as functional or pseudogenic. Donor age, sex, ethnicity and CMV serostatus were compiled together with the repertoire data. A later genetic analysis took genome-wide SNP genotypes for about 55% of the 666 donors and used that subset as a discovery cohort. Every repertoire in the discovery cohort had been generated on one and the same sequencing platform. HLA typing included class I and class II loci at four-digit resolution. The number of typed donors differed by locus: about 620-640 for A, B, C, DRB1 and DQB1; 500 to 550 for DQA1; around 610 for DPA1; and 400 to 480 for DPB1. Because of strong linkage in the cohort, 5 or 6 DR-DQ haplotypes were treated as single units for association and clustering. Across 300 to 400 genotyped donors of the cohort, an average of about 240,000 unique TCR beta nucleotide sequences per donor were sequenced, and roughly 20% of those sequences were non-productive.

Library method: the immunoSEQ multiplex PCR assay. A mixture of 60 forward primers for TCR Vbeta segments and 13 reverse primers for TCR Jbeta segments was used in the multiplex PCR. Amplification of the CDR3 region of rearranged TCR beta genes was performed with a multiplex PCR assay on genomic DNA. On the Illumina HiSeq System, the amplified TCR beta libraries were sequenced as 87-base-pair reads. Regarding the original processing steps: Across the 666 repertoires, a later analysis counted about 81 million unique TCR beta chains, roughly 11 million of which were shared by at least two donors. Raw reads were error-corrected and collapsed into unique sequences with a nearest-neighbor algorithm that merged closely related sequences to remove PCR and sequencing errors. CDR3 sequences were aligned to IMGT reference sequences to assign V, D and J gene segments. For a sequence to be retained, a match of at least six nucleotides was required to both a V gene segment and a J gene segment. Rearrangements were called productive when the CDR3 lacked stop codons and stayed in frame with V and J; all others were non-productive. Following IMGT convention, CDR3 was defined as the stretch from the second conserved V-encoded cysteine to the conserved J-encoded phenylalanine. The earlier analysis of about 610 of the donors excluded any sequence lacking an unambiguous match to a single V gene segment. An earlier analysis of about 590 of the donors classified V segments as functional when productive rearrangements were above 56.7% and as segregating when the standard deviation between donors was above 5%. A statistical classification framework was built to diagnose cytomegalovirus status from the catalog of TCR beta chain sequences. In a later analysis, V and J genes were assigned by comparing TCR nucleotide sequences against IMGT/GENE-DB human TR gene sequences. The TCRdist pipeline was used in a later analysis to assign CDR3 sequences and most-parsimonious VDJ recombination scenarios. In a later analysis, each TCR beta chain was defined by its CDR3 amino acid sequence together with its V-gene family, and reads lacking a unique V-gene family were excluded. As a way to deal with suspected cross-contamination and a sequencing artifact, a later analysis dropped hundreds of nucleotide sequences that were highly shared and had low generation probability. In a later analysis, a clonal expansion index for each public chain was calculated from normalized within-repertoire ranks of inferred template counts. In a later analysis, generation probabilities were computed with a VDJ recombination model fitted to out-of-frame rearrangements, and the resulting probabilities were checked against IGoR. In a later analysis, hypergeometric tests were used to score TCR-TCR, TCR-HLA and TCR-CMV co-occurrence, with a repertoire-size bias correction applied to TCR pairs. False discovery rates were estimated in a later analysis by permuting HLA or CMV assignments 20 times. In a later analysis, co-occurring TCRs were grouped using DBSCAN, and TCRdist sequence similarity was added for clustering within HLA-allele-positive subsets. Co-occurrence clustering excluded repertoires with fewer than 30,000 or more than 120,000 public chains, plus five with anomalous nucleotide sharing. Drawn from immuneACCESS, this table holds only the in-frame rearrangements with V and J called that TCRdb kept. Clones are partly lost; checked studies trace under half to an unresolved V gene and leave the rest unexplained. V and J calls and clone size are as listed in that table; D and trimming were resolved from the DNA. In all, the sample holds about 160,000 clones, and around 76% of those were seen once. Roughly 7.1% of the sample is in the top ten clones.

Results and caveats for the whole study, not just this receptor: According to the authors, the approach could potentially be generalized to other disease states and immunological phenotypes. A later analysis found that most CMV-associated TCR beta chains appeared HLA-restricted, with HLA associations seemingly driven largely by CMV exposure. When HLA alleles, especially DR and DQ, strongly co-occurred, attributing TCR associations to individual alleles was difficult. Presence/absence analyses assumed roughly uniform sequencing depth across donors, an assumption that may not hold. The classifier was reported to diagnose cytomegalovirus status with high specificity and sensitivity in both the original and validation cohorts. A later analysis found that TCR association rates varied across HLA loci, with DRB1 alleles showing the most associated TCRs and HLA-C alleles the fewest. Several of the top co-occurrence clusters appeared to be linked to parvovirus B19, influenza, CMV and Epstein-Barr virus, according to a later analysis. For the cohort, immune exposure information was limited to CMV serostatus. Compared with equally common non-associated chains, HLA-associated TCR beta chains in a later analysis were more clonally expanded and had lower generation probabilities. The study listed around 160 TCR beta chains as associated with cytomegalovirus. In an earlier analysis of under 600 of the donors, most TCR beta V segments were observed in productive rearrangements about 87% or about 30% of the time, broadly matching IMGT annotations. Most TCR sequences were seen in very few donors, while some public TCRs were found in many individuals. At a false discovery rate of 0.05, a later analysis linked about 16,000 TCR beta sequences to specific HLA alleles. The earlier analysis of 587 of the donors excluded about 16 rarely observed V segments, including chromosome 9 orphons, because counts were too low. A further reported finding was that TCR beta sequences accurately predicted the HLA-A and HLA-B alleles for most subjects in the first cohort. Correlated functional status among segregating V segments might be attributable to linkage disequilibrium, but an unknown experimental factor could not be ruled out. According to a later genetic analysis, donors in an Asian-associated ancestry cluster had fewer N-insertions in productive TCRs than the approximately 610-donor mean. Because HLA typing was unavailable for some donors at each locus, only the typed subset was used in association tests. A few of the identified cytomegalovirus-associated TCR beta chains were confirmed in vitro to be specific for cytomegalovirus antigens. This cohort had only TCR beta chains sequenced, and the lack of alpha or paired-chain data limited which features could be detected. V-gene and J-gene trimming of TCR beta chains was associated with a missense DCLRE1C variant in a later genetic analysis, and the association was replicated in an independent cohort. A group of highly shared sequence variants was considered likely to be a technical artifact of the sequencing pipeline.

The cohort comprised 550 to 700 healthy bone marrow donors. All cohort members were sampled while nominally healthy, although unrecorded immune exposures were likely present. The donor tested CMV seropositive and was one of the 289 seropositive cohort members. Each donor provided a peripheral blood sample, and peripheral blood mononuclear cells were used for TCR beta sequencing. The Qiagen DNeasy Blood Extraction Kit was used to extract genomic DNA from the blood cell samples. Comment on this clone: This receptor's antigen is unknown. There are no base qualities to consult, and no much larger clone falls within one base.

The sequence came from a man in his forties in good health and CMV-seropositive. The sequencing input was PBMCs.

The CDR3: CASVGERGGNEQFF. DNA sequence: TGTGCCAGCGTCGGGGAGCGGGGGGGAAATGAGCAGTTCTTC. The chain uses TRBV9 and TRBJ2-1; 10 bases in between match TRBD2. V is trimmed back by 7 bases and J by 7 bases, and the junction contains 8 bases that no gene match accounts for. Inclusive of the bounding cysteine and phenylalanine, the CDR3 is 14 residues long. The entry retains the CDR3 DNA only, 42 bases that are in frame from base 1. CDR1 and CDR2, looked up from the germline V gene, are SGDLS and YYNGEE.